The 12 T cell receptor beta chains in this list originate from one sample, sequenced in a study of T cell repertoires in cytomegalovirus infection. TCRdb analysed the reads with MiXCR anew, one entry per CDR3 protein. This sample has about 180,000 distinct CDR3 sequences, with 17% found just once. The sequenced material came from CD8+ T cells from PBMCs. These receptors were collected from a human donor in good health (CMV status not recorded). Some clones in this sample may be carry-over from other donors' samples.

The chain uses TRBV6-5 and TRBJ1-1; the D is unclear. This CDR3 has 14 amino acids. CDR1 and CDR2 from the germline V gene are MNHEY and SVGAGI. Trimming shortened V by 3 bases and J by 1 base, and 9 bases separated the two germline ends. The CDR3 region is CASSYTTGNTEAFF. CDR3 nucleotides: TGTGCCAGCAGTTATACGACCGGGAACACTGAAGCTTTCTTT.

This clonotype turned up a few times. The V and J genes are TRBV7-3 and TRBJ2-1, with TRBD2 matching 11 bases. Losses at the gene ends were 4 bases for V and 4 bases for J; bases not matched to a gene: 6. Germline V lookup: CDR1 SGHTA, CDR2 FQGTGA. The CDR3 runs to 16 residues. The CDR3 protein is CASSWGLADQYNEQFF. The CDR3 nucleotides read TGTGCCAGCAGCTGGGGACTAGCGGACCAATACAATGAGCAGTTCTTC.

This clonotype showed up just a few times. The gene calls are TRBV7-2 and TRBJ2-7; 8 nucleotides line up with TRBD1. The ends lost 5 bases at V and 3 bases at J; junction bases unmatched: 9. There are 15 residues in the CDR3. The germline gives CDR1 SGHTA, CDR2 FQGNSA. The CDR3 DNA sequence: TGTGCCAGCAGCGTAACAGGGGGGTCCCTCTACGAGCAGTACTTC. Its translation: CASSVTGGSLYEQYF.

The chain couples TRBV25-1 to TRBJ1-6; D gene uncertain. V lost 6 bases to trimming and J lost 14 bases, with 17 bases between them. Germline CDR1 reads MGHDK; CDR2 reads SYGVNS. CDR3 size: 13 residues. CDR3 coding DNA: TGTGCCAGCAGCGGAGGTCCTCCCTTCACCCTCCACTTT. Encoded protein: CASSGGPPFTLHF.

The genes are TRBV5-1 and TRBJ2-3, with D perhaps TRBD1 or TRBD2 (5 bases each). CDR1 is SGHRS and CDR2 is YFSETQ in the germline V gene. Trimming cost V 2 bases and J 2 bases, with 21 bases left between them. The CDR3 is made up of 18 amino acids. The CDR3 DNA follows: TGCGCCAGCAGCTTCCGGGACGGCCTCCGGGATAACACAGATACGCAGTATTTT. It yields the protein CASSFRDGLRDNTDTQYF.

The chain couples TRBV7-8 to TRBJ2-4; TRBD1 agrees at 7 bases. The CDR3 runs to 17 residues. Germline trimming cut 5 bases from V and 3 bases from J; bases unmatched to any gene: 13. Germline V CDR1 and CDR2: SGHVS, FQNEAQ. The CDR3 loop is CASSPPGETGSKNIQYF. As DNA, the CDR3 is TGTGCCAGCAGCCCCCCCGGCGAGACAGGGAGCAAAAACATTCAGTACTTC.

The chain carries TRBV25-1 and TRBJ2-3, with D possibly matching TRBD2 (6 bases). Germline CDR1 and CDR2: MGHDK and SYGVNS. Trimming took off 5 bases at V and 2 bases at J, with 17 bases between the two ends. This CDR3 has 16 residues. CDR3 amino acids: CASSFSAGSPTDTQYF. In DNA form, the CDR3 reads TGTGCCAGCAGTTTCTCCGCGGGGAGCCCCACAGATACGCAGTATTTT.

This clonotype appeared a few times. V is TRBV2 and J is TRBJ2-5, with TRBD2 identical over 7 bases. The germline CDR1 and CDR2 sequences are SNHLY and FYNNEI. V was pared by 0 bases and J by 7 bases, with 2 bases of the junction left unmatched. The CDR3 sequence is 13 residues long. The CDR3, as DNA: TGTGCCAGCAGTGAAGCGGGACTAATGACCCAGTACTTC. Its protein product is CASSEAGLMTQYF.

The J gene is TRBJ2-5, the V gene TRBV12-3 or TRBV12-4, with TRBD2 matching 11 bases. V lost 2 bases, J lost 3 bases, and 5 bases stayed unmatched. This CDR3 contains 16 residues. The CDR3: CASSLWLAGGKETQYF. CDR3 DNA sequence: TGTGCCAGCAGTTTATGGCTAGCGGGGGGAAAAGAGACCCAGTACTTC.

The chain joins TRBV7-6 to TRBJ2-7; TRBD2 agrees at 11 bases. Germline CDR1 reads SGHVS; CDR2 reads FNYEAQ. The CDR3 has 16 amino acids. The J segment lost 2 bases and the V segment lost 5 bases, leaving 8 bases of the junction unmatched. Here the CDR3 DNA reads TGTGCCAGCAGCGCCCGTACTAGCGGGGGAACCTACGAGCAGTACTTC. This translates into CASSARTSGGTYEQYF.

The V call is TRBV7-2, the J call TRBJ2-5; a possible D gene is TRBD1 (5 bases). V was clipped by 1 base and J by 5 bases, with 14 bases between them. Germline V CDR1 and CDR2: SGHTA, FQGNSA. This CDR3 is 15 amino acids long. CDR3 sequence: CTSSLGGMRLETQYF. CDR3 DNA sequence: TGTACCAGCAGCTTAGGGGGCATGCGGCTGGAGACCCAGTACTTC.

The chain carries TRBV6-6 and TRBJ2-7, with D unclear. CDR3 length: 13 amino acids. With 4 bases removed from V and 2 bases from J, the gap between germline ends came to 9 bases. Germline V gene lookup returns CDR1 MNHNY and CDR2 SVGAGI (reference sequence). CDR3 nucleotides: TGTGCCAGCAGTTCCACCAAGACCTACGAGCAGTACTTC. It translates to CASSSTKTYEQYF.